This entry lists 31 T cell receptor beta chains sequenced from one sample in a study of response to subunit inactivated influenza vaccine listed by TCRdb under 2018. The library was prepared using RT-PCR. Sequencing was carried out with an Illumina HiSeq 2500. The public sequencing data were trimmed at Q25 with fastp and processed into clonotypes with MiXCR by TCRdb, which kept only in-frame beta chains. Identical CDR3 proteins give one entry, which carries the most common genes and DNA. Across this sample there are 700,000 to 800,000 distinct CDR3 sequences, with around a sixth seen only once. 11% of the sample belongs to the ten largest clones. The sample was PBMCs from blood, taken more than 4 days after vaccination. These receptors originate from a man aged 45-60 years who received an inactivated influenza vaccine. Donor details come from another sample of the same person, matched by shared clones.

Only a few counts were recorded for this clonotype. As DNA, the CDR3 is TGTGCCAGCAGTCCAAAGAGGGGGGGCTTCTACGAGCAGTACTTC. Amino acid sequence: CASSPKRGGFYEQYF. This rearrangement joins TRBV27 to TRBJ2-7; D is perhaps TRBD2 (7 bases). The germline V and J ends were trimmed by 5 bases and 3 bases, with 17 bases remaining between them. The CDR3 has 15 amino acids. Germline V gene data show CDR1 as MNHEY and CDR2 as SMNVEV (reference sequence).

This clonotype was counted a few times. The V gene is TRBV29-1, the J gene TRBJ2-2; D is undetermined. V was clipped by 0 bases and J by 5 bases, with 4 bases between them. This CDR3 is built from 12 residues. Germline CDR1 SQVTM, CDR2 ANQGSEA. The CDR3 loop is CSVEEVTGELFF. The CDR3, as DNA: TGCAGCGTTGAAGAGGTAACCGGGGAGCTGTTTTTT.

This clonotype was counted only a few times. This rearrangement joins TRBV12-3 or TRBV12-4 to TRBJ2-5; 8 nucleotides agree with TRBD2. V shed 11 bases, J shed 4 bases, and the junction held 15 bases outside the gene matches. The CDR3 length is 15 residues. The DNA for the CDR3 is TGTGCCCCCCGGGGGGTAGCGGGGAGGCGAGAGACCCAGTACTTC. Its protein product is CAPRGVAGRRETQYF.

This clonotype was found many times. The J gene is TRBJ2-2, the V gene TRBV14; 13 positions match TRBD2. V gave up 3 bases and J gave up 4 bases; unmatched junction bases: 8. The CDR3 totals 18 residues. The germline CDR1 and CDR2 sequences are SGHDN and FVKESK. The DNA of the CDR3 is TGTGCCAGCAGCCACACGACTAGCGGGGGGACAATCACCGGGGAGCTGTTTTTT. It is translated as CASSHTTSGGTITGELFF.

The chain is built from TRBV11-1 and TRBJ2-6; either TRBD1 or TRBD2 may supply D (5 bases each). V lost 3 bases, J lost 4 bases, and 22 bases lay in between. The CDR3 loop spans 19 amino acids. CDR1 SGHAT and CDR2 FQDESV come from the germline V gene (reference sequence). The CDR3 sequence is CASSFIFNFGAPGANVLTF. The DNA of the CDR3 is TGTGCCAGCAGCTTTATCTTTAACTTCGGGGCGCCAGGGGCCAACGTCCTGACTTTC.

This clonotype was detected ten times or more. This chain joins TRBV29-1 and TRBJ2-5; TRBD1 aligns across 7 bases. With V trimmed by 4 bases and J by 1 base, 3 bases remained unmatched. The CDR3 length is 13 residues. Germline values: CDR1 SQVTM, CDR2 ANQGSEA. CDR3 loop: CSVGGQFQETQYF. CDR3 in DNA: TGCAGCGTTGGGGGACAGTTCCAAGAGACCCAGTACTTC.

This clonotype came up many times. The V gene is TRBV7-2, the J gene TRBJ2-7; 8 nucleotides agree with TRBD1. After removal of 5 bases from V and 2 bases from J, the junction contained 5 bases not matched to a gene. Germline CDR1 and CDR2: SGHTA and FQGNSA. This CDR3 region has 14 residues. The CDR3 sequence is CASSVDRGPYEQYF. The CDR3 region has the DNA TGTGCCAGCAGCGTCGACAGGGGTCCCTACGAGCAGTACTTC.

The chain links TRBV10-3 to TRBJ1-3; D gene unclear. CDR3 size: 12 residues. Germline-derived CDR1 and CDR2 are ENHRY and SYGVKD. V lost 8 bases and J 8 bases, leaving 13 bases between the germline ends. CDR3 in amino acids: CAISGSLDTIYF. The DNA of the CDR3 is TGTGCCATCTCAGGCAGTCTGGACACCATATATTTT.

The CDR3 sequence is CASSERRTGSPQGYTF. The CDR3 nucleotides are TGTGCCAGCAGTGAACGTAGGACAGGCTCCCCTCAAGGCTACACCTTC. The chain carries TRBV2 and TRBJ1-2, with TRBD1 matching 7 bases. Trimming removed 2 bases from V and 8 bases from J; junction bases left unmatched: 14. Germline lookup yields CDR1 SNHLY and CDR2 FYNNEI. The CDR3 sequence is 16 residues long.

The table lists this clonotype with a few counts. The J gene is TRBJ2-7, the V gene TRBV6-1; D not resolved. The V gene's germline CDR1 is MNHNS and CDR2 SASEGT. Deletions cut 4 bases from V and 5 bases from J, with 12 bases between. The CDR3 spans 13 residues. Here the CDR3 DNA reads TGTGCCAGCAGTGTCGAGACCCAGAACGAGCAGTACTTC. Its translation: CASSVETQNEQYF.

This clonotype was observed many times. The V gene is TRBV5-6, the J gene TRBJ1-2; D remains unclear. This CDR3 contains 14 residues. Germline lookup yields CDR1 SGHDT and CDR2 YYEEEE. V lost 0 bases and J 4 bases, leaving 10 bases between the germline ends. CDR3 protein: CASSLEARSYGYTF. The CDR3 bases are TGTGCCAGCAGCTTGGAGGCCAGGTCCTATGGCTACACCTTC.

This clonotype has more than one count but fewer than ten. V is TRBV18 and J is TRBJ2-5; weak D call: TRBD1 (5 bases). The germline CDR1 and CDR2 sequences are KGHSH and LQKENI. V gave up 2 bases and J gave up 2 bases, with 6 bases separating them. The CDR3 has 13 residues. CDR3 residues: CASSPAGQETQYF. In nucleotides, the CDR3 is TGTGCCAGCTCACCAGCAGGGCAAGAGACCCAGTACTTC.

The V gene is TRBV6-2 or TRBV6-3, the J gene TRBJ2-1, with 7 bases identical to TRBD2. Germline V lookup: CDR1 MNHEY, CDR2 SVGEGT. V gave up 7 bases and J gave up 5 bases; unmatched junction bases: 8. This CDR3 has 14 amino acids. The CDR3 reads CASNGGRTDNEQFF. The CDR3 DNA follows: TGTGCCAGCAACGGCGGGAGAACCGACAATGAGCAGTTCTTC.

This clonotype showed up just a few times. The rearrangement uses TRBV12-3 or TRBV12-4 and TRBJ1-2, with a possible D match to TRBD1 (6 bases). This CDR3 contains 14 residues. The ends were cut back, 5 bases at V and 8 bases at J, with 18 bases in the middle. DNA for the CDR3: TGTGCCAGCAGTGCGAGCGGGGGGCGTCAAGGCTACACCTTC. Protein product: CASSASGGRQGYTF.

CDR3 residues: CASSLEPQGGELFF. The CDR3 nucleotides are TGCGCCAGCAGCTTGGAACCCCAAGGCGGGGAGCTGTTTTTT. J is TRBJ2-2 and V is TRBV5-1; D uncertain. Trimming removed 0 bases at V and 7 bases at J, with 10 bases between. There are 14 residues in the CDR3. Per the germline V gene, CDR1 is SGHRS and CDR2 is YFSETQ.

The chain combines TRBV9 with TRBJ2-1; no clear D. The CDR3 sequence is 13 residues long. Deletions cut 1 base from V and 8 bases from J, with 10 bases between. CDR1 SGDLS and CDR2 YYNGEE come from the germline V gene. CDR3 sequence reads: CASSVNPKDEQFF. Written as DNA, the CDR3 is TGTGCCAGCAGCGTAAACCCGAAGGATGAGCAGTTCTTC.

The CDR3 sequence: CASSGTALNEQFF. The CDR3 DNA reads TGTGCCAGCAGTGGGACAGCTCTCAATGAGCAGTTCTTC. The chain carries TRBV5-5 and TRBJ2-1; 7 nucleotides align to TRBD1. CDR1 is SGHKS, CDR2 YYEKEE, per germline (reference sequence). After removal of 5 bases from V and 6 bases from J, the junction contained 5 bases not matched to a gene. The CDR3 spans 13 residues.

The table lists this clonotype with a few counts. In DNA, the CDR3 is TGTGCCAGCAGTTACCCACAGGGGATCGGCACTGAAGCTTTCTTT. It codes for CASSYPQGIGTEAFF. This chain connects TRBV6-2 or TRBV6-3 to TRBJ1-1; TRBD1 agrees at 7 bases. CDR3 length: 15 amino acids. Germline-derived CDR1 and CDR2 are MNHEY and SVGEGT. V shed 2 bases, J shed 4 bases, and the junction held 7 bases outside the gene matches.

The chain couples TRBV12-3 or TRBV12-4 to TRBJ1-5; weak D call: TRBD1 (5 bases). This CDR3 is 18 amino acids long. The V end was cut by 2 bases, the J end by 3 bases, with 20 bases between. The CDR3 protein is CASSLRAGGAGANQPQHF. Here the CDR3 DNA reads TGTGCCAGCAGTTTAAGGGCCGGCGGGGCAGGCGCCAATCAGCCCCAGCATTTT.

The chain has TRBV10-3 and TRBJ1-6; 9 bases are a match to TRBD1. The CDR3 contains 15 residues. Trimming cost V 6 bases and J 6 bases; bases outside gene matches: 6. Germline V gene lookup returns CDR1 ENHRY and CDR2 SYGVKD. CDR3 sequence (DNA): TGTGCCATCAGCCAGTTGGACAGGGGTAATTCACCCCTCCACTTT. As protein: CAISQLDRGNSPLHF.

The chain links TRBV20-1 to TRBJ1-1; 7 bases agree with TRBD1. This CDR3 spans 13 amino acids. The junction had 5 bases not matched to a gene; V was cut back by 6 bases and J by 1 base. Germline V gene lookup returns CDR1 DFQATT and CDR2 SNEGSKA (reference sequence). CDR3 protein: CSAKGDRNTEAFF. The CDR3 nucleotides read TGCAGTGCCAAGGGGGACAGGAACACTGAAGCTTTCTTT.

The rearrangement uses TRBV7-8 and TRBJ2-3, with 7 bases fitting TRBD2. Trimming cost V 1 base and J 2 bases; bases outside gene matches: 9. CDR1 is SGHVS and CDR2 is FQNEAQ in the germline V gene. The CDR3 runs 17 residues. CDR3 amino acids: CASSLGPQRGITDTQYF. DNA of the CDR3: TGTGCCAGCAGCTTAGGGCCCCAGCGGGGAATCACAGATACGCAGTATTTT.

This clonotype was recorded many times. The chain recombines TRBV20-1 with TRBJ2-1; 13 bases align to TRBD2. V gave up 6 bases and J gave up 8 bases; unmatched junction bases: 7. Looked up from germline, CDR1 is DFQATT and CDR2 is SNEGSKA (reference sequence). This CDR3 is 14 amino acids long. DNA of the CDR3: TGCAGTGCAACCGGGACTAGCGGGATGGATGAGCAGTTCTTC. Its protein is CSATGTSGMDEQFF.

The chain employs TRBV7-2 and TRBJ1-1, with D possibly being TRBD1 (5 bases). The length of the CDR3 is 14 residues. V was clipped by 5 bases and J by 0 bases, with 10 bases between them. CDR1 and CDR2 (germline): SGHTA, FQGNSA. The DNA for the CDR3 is TGTGCCAGCAGCGCGGACATTATGAACACTGAAGCTTTCTTT. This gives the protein CASSADIMNTEAFF.

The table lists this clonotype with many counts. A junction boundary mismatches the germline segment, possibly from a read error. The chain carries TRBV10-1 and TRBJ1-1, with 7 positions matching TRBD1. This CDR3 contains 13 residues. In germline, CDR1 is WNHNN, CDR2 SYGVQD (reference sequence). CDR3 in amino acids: CASSGQLNTEAFF. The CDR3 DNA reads TGTGCCAGTTCGGGACAGCTGAACACTGAAGCTTTCTTT.

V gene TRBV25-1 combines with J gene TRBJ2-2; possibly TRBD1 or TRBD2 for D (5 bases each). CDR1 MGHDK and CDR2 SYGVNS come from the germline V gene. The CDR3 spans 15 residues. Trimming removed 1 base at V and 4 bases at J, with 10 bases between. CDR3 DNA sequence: TGTGCCAGCAGTGAATTGGCAGGGACCACCGGGGAGCTGTTTTTT. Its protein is CASSELAGTTGELFF.

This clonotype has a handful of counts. In nucleotides, the CDR3 is TGTGCCAGCAGCTCACGTTCCGGGACGGCTGGATTCTACGAGCAGTACTTC. Translated, it gives CASSSRSGTAGFYEQYF. This chain uses TRBV7-2 with TRBJ2-7; D may match TRBD1 or TRBD2 (5 bases each). The CDR3 runs 17 residues. Germline values: CDR1 SGHTA, CDR2 FQGNSA. Trimming removed 4 bases from V and 3 bases from J, with 22 bases in between.

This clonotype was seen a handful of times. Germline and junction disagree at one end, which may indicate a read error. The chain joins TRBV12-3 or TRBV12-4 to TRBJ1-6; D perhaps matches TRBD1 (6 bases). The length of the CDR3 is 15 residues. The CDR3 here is CASSNGQIYNSPFHF. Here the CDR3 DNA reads TGTGCCAGCAGTAACGGACAGATATATAATTCACCCTTCCACTTT.

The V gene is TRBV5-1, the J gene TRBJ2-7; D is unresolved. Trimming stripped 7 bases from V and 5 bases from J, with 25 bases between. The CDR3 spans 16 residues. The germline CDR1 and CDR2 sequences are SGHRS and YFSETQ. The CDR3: CASGETGGPPTHEQYF. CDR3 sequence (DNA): TGCGCCAGCGGTGAAACGGGTGGGCCTCCAACCCACGAGCAGTACTTC.

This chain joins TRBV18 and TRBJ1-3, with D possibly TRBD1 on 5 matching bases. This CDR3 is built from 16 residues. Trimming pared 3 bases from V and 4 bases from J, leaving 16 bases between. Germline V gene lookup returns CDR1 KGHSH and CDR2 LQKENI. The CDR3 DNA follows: TGTGCCAGCTCACCTTCTACCCGGACAAGCGGAAACACCATATATTTT. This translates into CASSPSTRTSGNTIYF.

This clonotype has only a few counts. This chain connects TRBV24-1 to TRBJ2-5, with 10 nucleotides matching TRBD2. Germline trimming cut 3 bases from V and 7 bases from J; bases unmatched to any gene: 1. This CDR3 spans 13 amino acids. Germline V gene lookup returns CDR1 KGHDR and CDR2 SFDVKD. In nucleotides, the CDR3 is TGTGCCACCAGTGATCTAGCGGGAGCGACCCAGTACTTC. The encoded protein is CATSDLAGATQYF.